This paragraph reports one TCR beta chain. Produced via immunoSEQ multiplex PCR; TCRdb's table is partial and in-frame only. The sample has some 300,000 clones, 88% seen once. This record belongs to a study of blood T cell repertoires in COVID-19. Study details: In each case, the material was cDNA or gDNA derived from T cells, B-cell-depleted T cells, or PBMCs.

V shed 4 bases and J 6 bases; nucleotides not matched to a gene: 5. The CDR3 is 13 residues long. Per germline, CDR1 ENHRY and CDR2 SYGVKD. The sequence was collected from a woman aged 30 to 39 who had recovered from COVID-19. This chain joins TRBV10-3 and TRBJ1-1; TRBD1 aligns across 7 bases. The sequenced material came from PBMCs or T cells enriched from blood (not recorded which). The CDR3 protein is CAISGGGGAEAFF. The DNA of the CDR3 is TGTGCCATCAGTGGAGGGGGCGGCGCTGAAGCTTTCTTT.